A selection of T cell receptor beta chains follows, all from one sample in a study of cytomegalovirus exposure and HLA in healthy donors. TCRdb's copy holds only in-frame clones and misses some; the assay was immunoSEQ multiplex PCR. The table shows 100,000 or so clones, with about four fifths occurring only once. The sequenced sample was PBMCs. Receptors were obtained from a woman between 35 and 50 years old in good health and CMV-seronegative. The CDR3 runs from the conserved cysteine through the conserved F or W. The D gene is left open where the match is weak. The size field is filled for only some rows; it gives once, few, many or a size class.

CDR3 length,J gene,V gene,D gene,clone size,CDR3 protein,CDR3 DNA
16,TRBJ1-3,TRBV5-1,NA,few,CASSLDGEISGNTIYF,TGCGCCAGCAGCTTGGATGGGGAGATCTCTGGAAACACCATATATTTT
18,TRBJ2-7,TRBV7-9,TRBD2,NA,CASRTGTSGADLSGEQYF,TGTGCCAGCAGAACCGGGACTAGCGGGGCGGACCTTTCCGGGGAGCAGTACTTC
15,TRBJ1-5,TRBV6-5,TRBD1,NA,CASSRTGGIRQPQHF,TGTGCCAGCAGTAGGACAGGGGGCATCCGTCAGCCCCAGCATTTT
14,TRBJ2-5,TRBV6-6,TRBD2,many,CASSLGTSVETQYF,TGTGCCAGCAGTTTGGGGACTAGCGTTGAGACCCAGTACTTC
15,TRBJ1-6,TRBV6-1,TRBD1,NA,CASSEWDRMNSPLHF,TGTGCCAGCAGTGAATGGGACAGGATGAATTCACCCCTCCACTTT
13,TRBJ2-7,TRBV13,TRBD1,few,CASSLQGPNEQYF,TGTGCCAGCAGCCTACAGGGGCCCAACGAGCAGTACTTC
12,TRBJ1-5,TRBV2,NA,NA,CASSEPNQPQHF,TGTGCCAGCAGTGAACCGAATCAGCCCCAGCATTTT
13,TRBJ1-5,TRBV7-8,NA,once,CASSRDGYQPQHF,TGTGCCAGCAGCAGAGACGGGTATCAGCCCCAGCATTTT
15,TRBJ2-1,TRBV5-1,TRBD2,NA,CASSPWGLAGNEQFF,TGCGCCAGCAGCCCATGGGGACTAGCGGGAAATGAGCAGTTCTTC
15,TRBJ2-2,TRBV5-1,TRBD1,NA,CASSPDRANTGELFF,TGCGCCAGCAGCCCGGACAGGGCTAACACCGGGGAGCTGTTTTTT
14,TRBJ2-6,TRBV7-3,NA,NA,CASSFSSGANVLTF,TGTGCCAGCAGCTTTTCATCTGGGGCCAACGTCCTGACTTTC
17,TRBJ2-1,TRBV14,TRBD2,NA,CASSRKRGLGAPNEQFF,TGTGCCAGCAGCCGCAAAAGAGGACTAGGGGCTCCCAATGAGCAGTTCTTC
12,TRBJ2-7,TRBV7-2,NA,few,CASSLDSTKQYF,TGTGCCAGCAGCTTGGACTCTACGAAGCAGTACTTC
11,TRBJ2-3,TRBV20-1,NA,few,CSDKRDSTQYF,TGCAGTGACAAGCGAGACTCTACGCAGTATTTT
14,TRBJ2-7,TRBV10-3,TRBD1,NA,CAISEGQAFYEQYF,TGTGCCATCAGTGAGGGACAGGCCTTTTACGAGCAGTACTTC
16,TRBJ2-1,TRBV7-6,NA,NA,CASSLAVAVRSDEQFF,TGTGCCAGCAGCTTAGCGGTAGCGGTTCGATCGGATGAGCAGTTCTTC
15,TRBJ2-7,TRBV6-6,TRBD2,NA,CASSYRLAGVSEQYF,TGTGCCAGCAGTTACCGACTAGCGGGAGTCTCCGAGCAGTACTTC
13,TRBJ1-5,TRBV19,NA,NA,CASSAQGYQPQHF,TGTGCCAGTAGTGCCCAGGGCTATCAGCCCCAGCATTTT
15,TRBJ2-7,TRBV7-2,TRBD2,NA,CASSPGTSGGYEQYF,TGTGCCAGCAGCCCCGGGACTAGCGGGGGCTACGAGCAGTACTTC
15,TRBJ2-1,TRBV5-6,NA,NA,CASSSQRASYNEQFF,TGTGCCAGCAGCTCCCAGCGGGCCTCCTACAATGAGCAGTTCTTC
16,TRBJ2-6,TRBV5-4,NA,NA,CASSLELYSGANVLTF,TGTGCCAGCAGCTTGGAACTGTACTCTGGGGCCAACGTCCTGACTTTC
12,TRBJ1-2,TRBV6-1,NA,NA,CASPGVYYGYTF,TGTGCCAGCCCAGGGGTGTACTATGGCTACACCTTC
16,TRBJ2-4,TRBV19,TRBD1,NA,CASSIRSGQGPNIQYF,TGTGCCAGTAGTATAAGGTCGGGACAGGGACCGAACATTCAGTACTTC
14,TRBJ2-1,TRBV5-5,NA,NA,CASSLEWVGSEQFF,TGTGCCAGCAGCTTGGAGTGGGTAGGGAGTGAGCAGTTCTTC
15,TRBJ2-5,TRBV7-9,NA,NA,CSSSLATGRFETQYF,TGTTCCAGCAGCTTAGCAACAGGCCGTTTCGAGACCCAGTACTTC